A single sample is the source of the 18 T cell receptor beta chains below, sequenced in a study of tumour-infiltrating T cells in Burkitt lymphoma. Clones were sequenced by immunoSEQ multiplex PCR, and TCRdb holds only the in-frame ones, with some missing. Counted here are some 4,300 clones, more than 10% occurring once; the ten biggest clones make up around 23%. Input material: tumor tissue. The receptors derive from a human donor with Burkitt lymphoma.

This clone has just a few counts. The chain couples TRBV13 to TRBJ2-5; 12 bases line up with TRBD1. This CDR3 is built from 14 residues. J gave up 5 bases and V 4 bases, and 2 bases lay outside the gene matches. CDR1 and CDR2 (germline): PRHDT, FYEKMQ (reference sequence). CDR3 sequence (DNA): TGTGCCAGCAGCTCGGGACAGGGGGCCGAGACCCAGTACTTC. It is translated as CASSSGQGAETQYF.

The chain employs TRBV28 and TRBJ1-2; 7 nucleotides line up with TRBD1. V lost 6 bases to trimming and J lost 2 bases; unmatched junction nucleotides: 3. The CDR3 is made up of 13 amino acids. Germline CDR1 MDHEN, CDR2 SYDVKM. CDR3 DNA sequence: TGTGCCAGCAGCCTGACAGGGAACTATGGCTACACCTTC. Translated, it gives CASSLTGNYGYTF.

This chain connects TRBV5-4 to TRBJ1-1; no reliable D call. The CDR3 is 15 amino acids. CDR1 is SGHNT and CDR2 is YYREEE in the germline V gene (reference sequence). Trimming left V 4 bases short and J 1 base short, with 14 bases between. The CDR3 DNA is TGTGCCAGCAGCCCTCGCTTTTATGGGAACACTGAAGCTTTCTTT. Translating gives CASSPRFYGNTEAFF.

This clone came up a few times. The chain couples TRBV4-2 to TRBJ2-7; 8 bases match TRBD1. The CDR3 contains 15 residues. V lost 0 bases to trimming and J lost 3 bases; unmatched junction nucleotides: 4. CDR1 and CDR2 from the germline V gene are LGHNA and YNFKEQ. The CDR3 bases are TGTGCCAGCAGCCAAGATACAGGGGGAGACTACGAGCAGTACTTC. Protein: CASSQDTGGDYEQYF.

This sequence joins TRBV5-1 and TRBJ2-2, with D unresolved. V dropped 0 bases and J dropped 4 bases, with 7 bases sitting between them. Germline CDR1 reads SGHRS; CDR2 reads YFSETQ. The CDR3 has 14 residues. The CDR3 loop is CASSLVAVTGELFF. CDR3 sequence (DNA): TGCGCCAGCAGCTTGGTAGCTGTCACCGGGGAGCTGTTTTTT.

In its sample, this clone was seen a few times. The chain links TRBV14 to TRBJ1-3; no firm D call. Germline V lookup: CDR1 SGHDN, CDR2 FVKESK. Trimming pared 2 bases from V and 0 bases from J, leaving 14 bases between. The CDR3 is 17 residues long. The CDR3 region is CASSQPGNSFSGNTIYF. For the CDR3, the DNA is TGTGCCAGCAGCCAACCCGGTAACAGCTTCTCTGGAAACACCATATATTTT.

V is TRBV5-1 and J is TRBJ2-3; D uncertain. The V and J ends lost 0 bases and 1 base respectively, with 9 bases between them. Germline V gene sequence: CDR1 SGHRS, CDR2 YFSETQ. This CDR3 has 15 residues. CDR3 sequence reads: CASSLDQRGTDTQYF. The CDR3 coding sequence is TGCGCCAGCAGCTTGGATCAGCGAGGCACAGATACGCAGTATTTT.

The V gene is TRBV29-1, the J gene TRBJ1-3; 11 nucleotides match TRBD1. Germline trimming cut 7 bases from V and 6 bases from J; bases unmatched to any gene: 11. The CDR3 sequence is 15 residues long. Germline CDR1 is SQVTM and CDR2 is ANQGSEA. The DNA for the CDR3 is TGCAGCGCCGGGGGGACAGGGGGAAGAGAAAACACCATATATTTT. Encoded protein: CSAGGTGGRENTIYF.

This clone has a handful of counts. The chain carries TRBV7-8 and TRBJ2-5; 7 bases align to TRBD1. The CDR3 covers 16 residues. V lost 6 bases to trimming and J lost 4 bases; unmatched junction nucleotides: 14. Germline V lookup: CDR1 SGHVS, CDR2 FQNEAQ. The CDR3 region is CASSGETGASRETQYF. Written as DNA, the CDR3 is TGTGCCAGCAGTGGAGAAACAGGGGCGTCGAGAGAGACCCAGTACTTC.

This clone was counted between two and nine times. V is TRBV4-3 and J is TRBJ1-1; no clear D. There are 12 residues in the CDR3. Germline CDR1 is LGHNA and CDR2 is YSLEER. V lost 3 bases and J 8 bases, leaving 10 bases between the germline ends. CDR3 protein: CASSHYMGEAFF. The CDR3 nucleotides are TGCGCCAGCAGCCACTACATGGGGGAAGCTTTCTTT.

The DNA of the CDR3 is TGCGCCAGCAGCCAAGGACAGGCCTTTTTGGGCAATCAGCCCCAGCATTTT. Its protein product is CASSQGQAFLGNQPQHF. The chain is built from TRBV4-1 and TRBJ1-5; D might be TRBD1 (6 bases). The CDR3 runs 17 residues. V shed 1 base and J shed 2 bases, with 15 bases lying between them. Germline V gene data show CDR1 as MGHRA and CDR2 as YSYEKL.

V and J are TRBV2 and TRBJ1-5; TRBD1 might be the D (5 bases). Trimming cost V 4 bases and J 1 base, with 14 bases left between them. This CDR3 comprises 16 residues. From germline, CDR1 is SNHLY and CDR2 FYNNEI. CDR3 nucleotide sequence: TGTGCCAGCAGTGCGGGGGGTGGCAGAAGCAATCAGCCCCAGCATTTT. Its translation is CASSAGGGRSNQPQHF.

In this sample, this clone turned up a few times. This chain connects TRBV6-1 to TRBJ2-5, with D perhaps TRBD2 (5 bases). Trimming took 4 bases from V and 1 from J, leaving 16 bases between them. The CDR3 consists of 16 residues. Germline lookup yields CDR1 MNHNS and CDR2 SASEGT. This chain's CDR3 is CASSVELSGAQETQYF. CDR3 bases: TGTGCCAGCAGTGTCGAGTTAAGCGGAGCCCAAGAGACCCAGTACTTC.

The CDR3 loop is CASRDRENTGELFF. The DNA of the CDR3 is TGTGCCAGCAGGGACAGGGAGAACACCGGGGAGCTGTTTTTT. The genes are TRBV2 and TRBJ2-2; 8 nucleotides match TRBD1. Germline CDR1 and CDR2: SNHLY and FYNNEI. The CDR3 spans 14 residues. J gave up 1 base and V 6 bases, and 1 base lay outside the gene matches.

This rearrangement joins TRBV4-3 to TRBJ2-1; D is unresolved. Trimming took 0 bases from V and 4 from J, leaving 10 bases between them. Germline CDR1 is LGHNA and CDR2 is YSLEER. This CDR3 is 15 amino acids long. In DNA form, the CDR3 reads TGCGCCAGCAGCCAAGAGGACGGCGGTTACAATGAGCAGTTCTTC. It specifies CASSQEDGGYNEQFF.

This clone was detected a few times. The chain has TRBV28 and TRBJ1-2, with D unresolved. CDR1 MDHEN and CDR2 SYDVKM come from the germline V gene. The CDR3 sequence is 11 residues long. V was pared by 2 bases and J by 6 bases, with 4 bases between. CDR3 residues: CASSLGNGYTF. The CDR3 coding sequence is TGTGCCAGCAGTTTAGGCAATGGCTACACCTTC.

The V and J genes are TRBV4-1 and TRBJ1-2, with a tentative D call TRBD1 (6 bases). Germline CDR1 MGHRA, CDR2 YSYEKL. V was pared by 2 bases and J by 1 base, with 11 bases between. The CDR3 runs to 15 residues. The CDR3 is CASSQPGVHNYGYTF. As DNA, the CDR3 is TGCGCCAGCAGCCAACCAGGGGTGCATAACTATGGCTACACCTTC.

This clone came up a few times. The genes are TRBV5-4 and TRBJ2-3, with 9 bases fitting TRBD2. The length of the CDR3 is 18 residues. J lost 3 bases, V lost 2 bases, and 13 bases had no gene match. Germline CDR1 SGHNT, CDR2 YYREEE (reference sequence). The CDR3 bases are TGTGCCAGCAGCTTCTACTACCGCGGGGGGGCGCGGACAGATACGCAGTATTTT. Translating gives CASSFYYRGGARTDTQYF.